The next 25 T cell receptor beta chains were all read from a single sample in a study of shared clonotypes between healthy human individuals. The repertoire was sequenced with immunoSEQ multiplex PCR; TCRdb's copy has only in-frame clones and lacks some. The sample includes approximately 2,000,000 clones, roughly 95% seen only once; the top ten take roughly 1.7%. In the naive CD8 group, cells lacked CD45RO and were positively selected for CCR7, so terminally differentiated effector memory CD45RA+ cells were left out. Sequenced input: naive CD8+ T cells from PBMCs. Receptors originate from a man between 18 and 29 years old in good health. Some clones in this sample may be carry-over from other donors' samples.

The chain uses TRBV13 and TRBJ1-2; weak D call: TRBD1 (6 bases). Germline V gene data show CDR1 as PRHDT and CDR2 as FYEKMQ (reference sequence). The V end lost 1 base, the J end lost 0 bases, and 9 bases lay between the germline ends. The CDR3 spans 15 residues. This chain's CDR3 is CASSLDRDTNYGYTF. DNA for the CDR3: TGTGCCAGCAGCTTAGACCGGGACACTAACTATGGCTACACCTTC.

The V call is TRBV10-2, the J call TRBJ2-7; D is ambiguous. Germline V gene lookup returns CDR1 WSHSY and CDR2 SAAADI. The CDR3 contains 12 residues. Deletions cut 8 bases from V and 5 bases from J, with 13 bases between. The CDR3 nucleotides read TGCGCCAGCTTGGACCTCGGCCACGAGCAGTACTTC. The encoded protein is CASLDLGHEQYF.

The chain couples TRBV29-1 to TRBJ2-7, with TRBD1 as a possible D gene (5 bases). The germline V gene has CDR1 SQVTM and CDR2 ANQGSEA. The V end was cut by 7 bases, the J end by 3 bases, with 13 bases between. CDR3 size: 12 residues. In nucleotides, the CDR3 is TGCAGCGGGTGGGGCAGGGACTACGAGCAGTACTTC. Translating gives CSGWGRDYEQYF.

To note about this clone: Different DNA sequences within this sample yield the same CDR3. V is TRBV19 and J is TRBJ2-1, with unresolved D. Germline V gives CDR1 LNHDA, CDR2 SQIVND (reference sequence). The CDR3 is 12 residues long. V was shortened by 3 bases and J by 6 bases, with 6 bases between the two germline ends. CDR3 bases: TGTGCCAGTAGTATTTTAGGCAATGAGCAGTTCTTC. Encoded protein: CASSILGNEQFF.

V usage is TRBV4-1 and J usage is TRBJ1-1, with D tentatively TRBD1 (5 bases). The germline V and J ends were trimmed by 0 bases and 4 bases, with 18 bases remaining between them. The CDR3 is 17 amino acids. The germline gives CDR1 MGHRA, CDR2 YSYEKL. The CDR3 nucleotides are TGCGCCAGCAGCCAAGAGTGGGGGTATGTGATGCGCACTGAAGCTTTCTTT. It codes for CASSQEWGYVMRTEAFF.

V gene TRBV19 combines with J gene TRBJ2-1; no definite D call. CDR1 is LNHDA and CDR2 is SQIVND in the germline V gene (reference sequence). The ends were cut back, 5 bases at V and 8 bases at J, with 19 bases in the middle. The CDR3 has 15 amino acids. The CDR3 sequence is CASSPWRSNRDEQFF. In nucleotides, the CDR3 is TGTGCCAGTAGTCCCTGGCGGTCCAACCGCGATGAGCAGTTCTTC.

The sample holds one count of this clone. The chain has TRBV6-5 and TRBJ2-1, with unresolved D. The V gene lost 0 bases and the J gene lost 9 bases, with 9 bases spanning the gap. CDR1 is MNHEY, CDR2 SVGAGI, per germline. This CDR3 region has 13 residues. The CDR3 region has the DNA TGTGCCAGCAGTTACTCGAGTTTCAGTGAGCAGTTCTTC. Translating it yields CASSYSSFSEQFF.

In this sample, this clone turned up once. The same CDR3 can be traced to other DNA sequences in this sample. This rearrangement joins TRBV27 to TRBJ1-5; weak D call: TRBD1 (5 bases). Germline V lookup: CDR1 MNHEY, CDR2 SMNVEV (reference sequence). This CDR3 is 13 amino acids long. The ends were cut back, 4 bases at V and 2 bases at J, with 6 bases in the middle. Here the CDR3 reads CASSSGGNQPQHF. DNA of the CDR3: TGTGCCAGCAGTTCGGGGGGCAATCAGCCCCAGCATTTT.

The chain carries TRBV5-1 and TRBJ1-1; D unclear. CDR3 length: 16 residues. V was clipped by 1 base and J by 0 bases, with 13 bases between them. Germline CDR1 and CDR2: SGHRS and YFSETQ. The CDR3 DNA sequence: TGCGCCAGCAGCTTGTGGCCAGGATCGGTGAACACTGAAGCTTTCTTT. This sequence encodes CASSLWPGSVNTEAFF.

The chain joins TRBV19 to TRBJ2-7; D is undetermined. Germline CDR1 reads LNHDA; CDR2 reads SQIVND (reference sequence). The CDR3 has 13 residues. V was pared by 3 bases and J by 5 bases, with 11 bases between. This CDR3 reads CASSMTVSHEQYF. DNA of the CDR3: TGTGCCAGTAGTATGACTGTTTCCCACGAGCAGTACTTC.

The V gene is TRBV10-3, the J gene TRBJ2-2, with TRBD2 matching 8 bases. CDR1 ENHRY and CDR2 SYGVKD come from the germline V gene. V was clipped by 0 bases and J by 6 bases; unmatched bases: 6. CDR3 length: 16 residues. CDR3 in DNA: TGTGCCATCAGTGAGTCACCAGCGGGAGTCTCCGGGGAGCTGTTTTTT. Protein: CAISESPAGVSGELFF.

V and J are TRBV27 and TRBJ2-2, with a possible D match to TRBD1 (6 bases). Germline values: CDR1 MNHEY, CDR2 SMNVEV (reference sequence). The CDR3 length is 15 residues. V was shortened by 7 bases and J by 7 bases, with 19 bases between the two germline ends. DNA for the CDR3: TGTGCCAGCACCAGGTTGTGGGGGCCCGGCGGGGAGCTGTTTTTT. Its protein product is CASTRLWGPGGELFF.

The CDR3 DNA is TGTGCCAGCAGCTTATTTGCGGGAGAGGGGTACGAGCAGTACTTC. As protein: CASSLFAGEGYEQYF. The chain couples TRBV11-2 to TRBJ2-7; the match to TRBD2 covers 7 bases. Per the germline V gene, CDR1 is SGHAT and CDR2 is FQNNGV. Trimming cost V 2 bases and J 4 bases; bases outside gene matches: 8. This CDR3 region has 15 residues.

This chain uses TRBV6-4 with TRBJ1-4, with 9 bases identical to TRBD1. The CDR3 has 17 amino acids. Germline V lookup: CDR1 MRHNA, CDR2 SNTAGT. After removal of 4 bases from V and 7 bases from J, the junction contained 13 bases not matched to a gene. The CDR3 loop is CASSATGGWRFGEKLFF. The CDR3 DNA follows: TGTGCCAGCAGTGCCACAGGGGGCTGGCGTTTTGGTGAAAAACTGTTTTTT.

The chain links TRBV5-4 to TRBJ2-7; 11 positions match TRBD1. This CDR3 region has 15 residues. Germline CDR1 reads SGHNT; CDR2 reads YYREEE (reference sequence). The V segment lost 4 bases and the J segment 4 bases; nucleotides outside the gene matches: 7. Written as DNA, the CDR3 is TGTGCCAGCAGCACCGACCGGGACAGGGGGTACGAGCAGTACTTC. It encodes CASSTDRDRGYEQYF.

The V and J genes are TRBV9 and TRBJ2-5; D is perhaps TRBD1 (6 bases). V shed 2 bases and J shed 4 bases, with 12 bases lying between them. CDR3 length equals 14 residues. In germline, CDR1 is SGDLS, CDR2 YYNGEE. In DNA, the CDR3 is TGTGCCAGCAGCGTTTTCAGGGGACCAGAGACCCAGTACTTC. Amino acid sequence: CASSVFRGPETQYF.

The gene calls are TRBV7-8 and TRBJ2-7; 7 nucleotides align to TRBD1. The CDR3 consists of 15 residues. V dropped 0 bases and J dropped 2; count of bases not matched to a gene: 4. The germline V gene encodes CDR1 SGHVS and CDR2 FQNEAQ. The CDR3 protein is CASSLAGTETYEQYF. The CDR3 DNA is TGTGCCAGCAGCTTAGCCGGGACAGAAACCTACGAGCAGTACTTC.

The chain uses TRBV13 and TRBJ2-4; TRBD2 matches 13 bases. From germline, CDR1 is PRHDT and CDR2 FYEKMQ (reference sequence). J gave up 1 base and V 4 bases, and 13 bases lay outside the gene matches. This CDR3 is 20 amino acids long. The CDR3 region is CASSSKRLAGGAGAKNIQYF. Here the CDR3 DNA reads TGTGCCAGCAGCTCCAAAAGACTAGCGGGAGGAGCGGGGGCCAAAAACATTCAGTACTTC.

The chain joins TRBV2 to TRBJ2-3; D assignment may be TRBD1 or TRBD2 (5 bases each). Trimming pared 4 bases from V and 2 bases from J, leaving 19 bases between. Germline V gene lookup returns CDR1 SNHLY and CDR2 FYNNEI. The CDR3 is 17 amino acids. CDR3 nucleotide sequence: TGTGCCAGCAGTGGCGAGGGGCCCCTGAAGCTCACAGATACGCAGTATTTT. Its protein product is CASSGEGPLKLTDTQYF.

A word on this clone: Relative to the germline gene, one junction end is altered; a read error may explain this. V usage is TRBV5-6 and J usage is TRBJ2-7, with no clear D. This CDR3 has 12 residues. Germline assignment: CDR1 SGHDT and CDR2 YYEEEE. The CDR3 loop is CASSGFNGSPLF. DNA for the CDR3: TGTGCCAGCAGCGGATTTAATGGCTCCCCGCTCTTC.

The chain uses TRBV19 and TRBJ2-3; no reliable D call. CDR1 and CDR2 (germline): LNHDA, SQIVND (reference sequence). V lost 5 bases and J 2 bases, leaving 11 bases between the germline ends. This CDR3 spans 14 amino acids. This chain's CDR3 is CASSGGYYTDTQYF. CDR3 DNA sequence: TGTGCCAGTAGTGGCGGCTATTACACAGATACGCAGTATTTT. Full variable domain (outside the CDR3, taken from reference TRBV19 and TRBJ2-3): DGGITQSPKYLFRKEGQNVTLSCEQNLNHDAMYWYRQDPGQGLRLIYYSQIVNDFQKGDIAEGYSVSREKKESFPLTVTSAQKNPTAFYLCASSGGYYTDTQYFGPGTRLTVL.

The chain combines TRBV6-1 with TRBJ1-3; D is possibly TRBD1 (5 bases). The germline gives CDR1 MNHNS, CDR2 SASEGT. The CDR3 contains 14 residues. V was cut by 4 bases and J by 1 base, with 8 bases left in between. The CDR3 coding sequence is TGTGCCAGCAGTGTGGGGCGTTCTGGAAACACCATATATTTT. It yields the protein CASSVGRSGNTIYF.

The chain couples TRBV9 to TRBJ2-3; weak D call: TRBD2 (6 bases). Germline V CDR1 and CDR2: SGDLS, YYNGEE. CDR3 length: 16 amino acids. V gave up 6 bases and J gave up 0 bases, with 17 bases separating them. CDR3 sequence: CASNLPEGPSTDTQYF. The CDR3 nucleotides read TGTGCCAGCAACCTCCCGGAGGGCCCTAGCACAGATACGCAGTATTTT.

The gene calls are TRBV6-5 and TRBJ1-1; D gene ambiguous. The CDR3 totals 14 residues. The germline CDR1 and CDR2 sequences are MNHEY and SVGAGI. Trimming took 4 bases from V and 2 from J, leaving 11 bases between them. The CDR3 spells CASSSNGGNTEAFF. The CDR3 nucleotides read TGTGCCAGCAGTTCCAACGGAGGTAACACTGAAGCTTTCTTT.

V gene TRBV10-2 combines with J gene TRBJ2-7; D is possibly TRBD2 (6 bases). With 6 bases removed from V and 0 bases from J, the gap between germline ends came to 15 bases. Germline V gives CDR1 WSHSY, CDR2 SAAADI. This CDR3 spans 15 amino acids. CDR3 sequence (DNA): TGCGCCAGCAGGGGTCCGGGGGTCCCCTCCTACGAGCAGTACTTC. Translating gives CASRGPGVPSYEQYF.